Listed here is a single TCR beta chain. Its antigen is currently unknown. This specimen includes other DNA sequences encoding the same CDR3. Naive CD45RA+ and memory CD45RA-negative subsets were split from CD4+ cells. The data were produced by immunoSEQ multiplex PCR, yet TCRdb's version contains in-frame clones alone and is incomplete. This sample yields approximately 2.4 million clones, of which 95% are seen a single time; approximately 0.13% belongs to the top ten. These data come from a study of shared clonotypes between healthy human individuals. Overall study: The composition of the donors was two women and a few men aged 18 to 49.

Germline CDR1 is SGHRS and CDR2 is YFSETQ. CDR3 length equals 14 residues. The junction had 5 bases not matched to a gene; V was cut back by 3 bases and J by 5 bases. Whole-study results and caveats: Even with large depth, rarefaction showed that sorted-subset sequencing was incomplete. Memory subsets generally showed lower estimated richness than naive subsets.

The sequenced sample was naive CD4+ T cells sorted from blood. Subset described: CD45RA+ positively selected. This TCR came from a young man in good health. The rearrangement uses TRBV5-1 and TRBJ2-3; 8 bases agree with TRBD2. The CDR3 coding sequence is TGCGCCAGCAGCTCGGGGGGGCCTGGAGATACGCAGTATTTT. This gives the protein CASSSGGPGDTQYF.